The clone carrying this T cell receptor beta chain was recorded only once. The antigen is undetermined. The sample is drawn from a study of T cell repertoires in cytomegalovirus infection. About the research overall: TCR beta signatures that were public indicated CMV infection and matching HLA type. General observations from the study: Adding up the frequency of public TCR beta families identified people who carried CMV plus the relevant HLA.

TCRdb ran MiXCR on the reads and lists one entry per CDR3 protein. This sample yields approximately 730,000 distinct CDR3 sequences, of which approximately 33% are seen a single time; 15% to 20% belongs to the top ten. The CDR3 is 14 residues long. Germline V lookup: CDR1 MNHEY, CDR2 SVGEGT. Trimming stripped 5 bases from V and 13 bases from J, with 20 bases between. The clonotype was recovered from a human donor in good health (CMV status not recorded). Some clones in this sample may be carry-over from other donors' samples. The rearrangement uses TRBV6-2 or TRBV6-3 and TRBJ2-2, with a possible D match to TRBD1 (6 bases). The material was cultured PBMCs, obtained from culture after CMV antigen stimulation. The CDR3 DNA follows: TGTGCCAGCAGTCCCCCAGGGGCCACGAAGGGGCTGTTTTTT. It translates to CASSPPGATKGLFF.